The 11 T cell receptor beta chains given below trace back to one sample, sequenced in a study of blood T cell repertoires in COVID-19. Here immunoSEQ multiplex PCR was the method, and the copy in TCRdb shows in-frame clones only, minus some. The profile shows approximately 220,000 clones, about 88% of them singletons. Sequenced material: PBMCs or T cells enriched from blood (not recorded which). These receptors originate from a woman in her 30s who had recovered from COVID-19.

Note on this clone: This sample includes further DNA sequences coding for the same CDR3. The V and J genes are TRBV18 and TRBJ1-2, with a tentative D call TRBD1 (5 bases). V was clipped by 0 bases and J by 4 bases, with 9 bases between them. The length of the CDR3 is 14 residues. Germline lookup yields CDR1 KGHSH and CDR2 LQKENI. The CDR3 loop is CASSPPQGSYGYTF. The DNA of the CDR3 is TGTGCCAGCTCACCACCCCAGGGCTCCTATGGCTACACCTTC. Looking up the rest from reference TRBV18 and TRBJ1-2 gives the full variable domain: NAGVMQNPRHLVRRRGQEARLRCSPMKGHSHVYWYRQLPEEGLKFMVYLQKENIIDESGMPKERFSAEFPKEGPSILRIQQVVRGDSAAYFCASSPPQGSYGYTFGSGTRLTVV.

The chain recombines TRBV5-4 with TRBJ1-1; TRBD1 matches at 8 bases. CDR1 is SGHNT, CDR2 YYREEE, per germline (reference sequence). This CDR3 comprises 13 residues. J lost 3 bases, V lost 6 bases, and 4 bases had no gene match. The CDR3, as DNA: TGTGCCAGCAACTGGGACAGGCACACTGAAGCTTTCTTT. It specifies CASNWDRHTEAFF.

This sequence joins TRBV25-1 and TRBJ1-4, with 11 bases fitting TRBD1. With 8 bases clipped from V and 11 bases from J, the junction kept 10 bases outside the gene matches. The CDR3 is 14 amino acids. Germline CDR1 is MGHDK and CDR2 is SYGVNS. The CDR3 nucleotides read TGTGCCAGCGGGGCCGGGACAGGGGGTCGGAAACTGTTTTTT. Protein product: CASGAGTGGRKLFF. Combining the CDR3 with reference TRBV25-1 and TRBJ1-4 gives the whole variable domain EADIYQTPRYLVIGTGKKITLECSQTMGHDKMYWYQQDPGMELHLIHYSYGVNSTEKGDLSSESTVSRIRTEHFPLTLESARPSHTSQYLCASGAGTGGRKLFFGSGTQLSVL.

This clone was recorded once. The CDR3 DNA is TGTGCCAGTAGTATTGACAGGATAAATCAGCCCCAGCATTTT. It yields the protein CASSIDRINQPQHF. V usage is TRBV19 and J usage is TRBJ1-5, with a possible D match to TRBD1 (6 bases). This CDR3 has 14 amino acids. The V gene lost 3 bases and the J gene lost 4 bases, with 10 bases spanning the gap. Germline V gene sequence: CDR1 LNHDA, CDR2 SQIVND (reference sequence).

Of note for this clone: Its ends do not fully match the called genes, so a read error is possible. V gene TRBV6-5 combines with J gene TRBJ1-3; TRBD1 agrees at 7 bases. Germline V gives CDR1 MNHEY, CDR2 SVGAGI. The CDR3 length is 15 residues. CDR3 amino acids: CASGYRQGSGNTIYF. In DNA form, the CDR3 reads TGTGCCAGCGGTTACCGACAGGGATCCGGAAACACCATATATTTT.

V usage is TRBV4-1 and J usage is TRBJ2-3, with D perhaps TRBD2 (6 bases). Germline-derived CDR1 and CDR2 are MGHRA and YSYEKL. V lost 0 bases, J lost 0 bases, and 13 bases lay in between. The CDR3 sequence is 17 residues long. The CDR3 is CASSQDSAGRSTDTQYF. In DNA, the CDR3 is TGCGCCAGCAGCCAAGATTCGGCAGGGAGGAGCACAGATACGCAGTATTTT.

This clone was found once. The rearrangement uses TRBV2 and TRBJ1-2; TRBD1 might be the D (6 bases). CDR3 length: 14 amino acids. Per germline, CDR1 SNHLY and CDR2 FYNNEI. The ends were cut back, 5 bases at V and 1 base at J, with 11 bases in the middle. CDR3 sequence reads: CASSIVGGNYGYTF. The CDR3 bases are TGTGCCAGCAGTATAGTAGGGGGTAACTATGGCTACACCTTC.

This chain connects TRBV10-3 to TRBJ2-5, with 8 bases aligning to TRBD1. CDR1 ENHRY and CDR2 SYGVKD come from the germline V gene. There are 15 residues in the CDR3. V lost 4 bases to trimming and J lost 2 bases; unmatched junction nucleotides: 6. The CDR3 DNA reads as TGTGCCATCAGTGTCGGGACAGGATCACAAGAGACCCAGTACTTC. This gives the protein CAISVGTGSQETQYF.

The gene calls are TRBV20-1 and TRBJ2-1; TRBD1 might be the D (5 bases). The CDR3 loop spans 16 amino acids. Germline V gives CDR1 DFQATT, CDR2 SNEGSKA (reference sequence). Trimming took off 3 bases at V and 2 bases at J, with 17 bases between the two ends. The CDR3 here is CSASKGPQQPYNEQFF. CDR3 DNA: TGCAGTGCTAGTAAGGGGCCTCAGCAACCCTACAATGAGCAGTTCTTC.

This chain uses TRBV14 with TRBJ2-1, with a possible D match to TRBD2 (5 bases). Germline assignment: CDR1 SGHDN and CDR2 FVKESK. The CDR3 has 17 residues. Trimming took off 0 bases at V and 0 bases at J, with 12 bases between the two ends. The CDR3 loop reads CASSQDRRSFSYNEQFF. CDR3 DNA: TGTGCCAGCAGCCAAGATAGGAGGAGTTTCTCCTACAATGAGCAGTTCTTC.

The V and J genes are TRBV4-3 and TRBJ1-2, with 8 bases fitting TRBD1. This CDR3 has 18 residues. Germline assignment: CDR1 LGHNA and CDR2 YSLEER. V was clipped by 0 bases and J by 6 bases; unmatched bases: 15. CDR3 in amino acids: CASSQEEGRQGYPNGYTF. CDR3 coding DNA: TGCGCCAGCAGCCAAGAGGAGGGGAGACAGGGGTACCCAAATGGCTACACCTTC.